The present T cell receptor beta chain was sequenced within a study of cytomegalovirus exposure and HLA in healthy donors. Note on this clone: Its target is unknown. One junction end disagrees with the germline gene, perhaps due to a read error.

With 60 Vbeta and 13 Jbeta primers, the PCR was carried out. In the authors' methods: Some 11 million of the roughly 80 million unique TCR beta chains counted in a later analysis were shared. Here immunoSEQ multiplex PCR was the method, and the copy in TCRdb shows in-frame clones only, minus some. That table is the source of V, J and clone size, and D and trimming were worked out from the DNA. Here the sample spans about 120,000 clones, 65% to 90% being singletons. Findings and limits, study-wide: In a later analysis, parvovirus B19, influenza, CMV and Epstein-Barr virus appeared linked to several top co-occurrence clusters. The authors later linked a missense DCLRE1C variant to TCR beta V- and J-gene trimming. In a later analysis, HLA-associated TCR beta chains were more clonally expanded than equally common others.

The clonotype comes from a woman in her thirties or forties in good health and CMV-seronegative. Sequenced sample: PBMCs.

The CDR3 DNA reads TGCGCCAGCAGACAAGACCGCCAAATGGGAGCTGAAGCTTTCTTT. Translated, it gives CASRQDRQMGAEAFF. This rearrangement joins TRBV4-1 to TRBJ1-1; D not certain. There are 15 residues in the CDR3. Germline loops: CDR1 MGHRA, CDR2 YSYEKL.